This TCR beta chain emerged from a study of blood T cells in healthy people across ages. Healthy Caucasian individuals from Russia aged roughly 6 to 95 were enrolled as donors. The length of the CDR3 is 15 residues. Germline V gene sequence: CDR1 MNHEY, CDR2 SVGAGI. Study-level points and caveats: Without sorted subsets, naive and antigen-experienced compartments could not be conclusively compared. Age showed a roughly linear inverse relationship with TCR beta diversity per million T cells.

A second roughly 7 to 11 cycle PCR used barcoded and J-beta primers. From the 5' RACE reads, TCRdb called clonotypes with MiXCR, one entry per CDR3 protein. The profile covers some 790,000 distinct CDR3 sequences, with more than 25% appearing a single time and 17% taken by the ten largest. The table lists this clonotype with a few counts. Its antigen is unknown. One base away lies a much larger clone, so this may be a sequencing read error. Material for sequencing was blood. The V and J genes are TRBV6-5 and TRBJ2-1, with a tentative D call TRBD2 (6 bases). The better agreement between TRBJ2-7 and the DNA end casts doubt on the J call. The receptor was derived from a woman aged 80 or older in good health. DNA of the CDR3: TGTGCCAGCGGATTAGCGGCGGGCTCCTACAATGAGCAGTACTTC. It is translated as CASGLAAGSYNEQYF.